Listed here are 32 T cell receptor beta chains from one sample, sequenced in a study of cytomegalovirus exposure and HLA in healthy donors. Vbeta (60) and Jbeta (13) primers were used in the PCR. Libraries were prepared by immunoSEQ multiplex PCR; TCRdb keeps only in-frame clonotypes and omits some of them. The sample totals 120,000 to 150,000 clones; its top ten clones hold 2% to 3%. The sample was PBMCs. These TCRs come from a man aged 35-49 years in good health and CMV-seronegative.

The gene calls are TRBV6-1 and TRBJ2-7, with TRBD1 matching over 7 bases. CDR1 and CDR2 from the germline V gene are MNHNS and SASEGT. The CDR3 totals 15 residues. Unmatched junction bases numbered 15, after V lost 6 bases and J lost 7 bases. The CDR3 coding sequence is TGTGCCAGCAGCGAAAGGGGGCAGGGCCACGGGGAGCAGTACTTC. It codes for CASSERGQGHGEQYF.

The V gene is TRBV19, the J gene TRBJ1-5; a weak D match, TRBD1 (6 bases). Germline V gene data show CDR1 as LNHDA and CDR2 as SQIVND (reference sequence). The CDR3 spans 15 residues. V was shortened by 9 bases and J by 3 bases, with 18 bases between the two germline ends. CDR3 residues: CASLYRESSNQPQHF. The CDR3, as DNA: TGTGCCAGCTTATACAGGGAATCCTCCAATCAGCCCCAGCATTTT.

The V call is TRBV9, the J call TRBJ2-3; D unresolved. V was pared by 1 base and J by 0 bases, with 15 bases between. In germline, CDR1 is SGDLS, CDR2 YYNGEE. This CDR3 has 17 residues. CDR3 residues: CASSVSGARLSTDTQYF. CDR3 nucleotides: TGTGCCAGCAGCGTATCTGGCGCCAGACTTAGCACAGATACGCAGTATTTT.

The rearrangement uses TRBV7-8 and TRBJ2-1; TRBD2 agrees at 11 bases. The V segment lost 3 bases and the J segment 5 bases; nucleotides outside the gene matches: 9. CDR1 and CDR2 from the germline V gene are SGHVS and FQNEAQ. This CDR3 spans 17 amino acids. CDR3 loop: CASSLTSGAFVDNEQFF. In nucleotides, the CDR3 is TGTGCCAGCAGCTTGACTAGCGGGGCTTTTGTGGACAATGAGCAGTTCTTC.

The CDR3 DNA sequence: TGCGCCAGCAGCCAAGAGTCGACAGGGGGTTATGGCTACACCTTC. It translates to CASSQESTGGYGYTF. The chain recombines TRBV4-1 with TRBJ1-2; 9 bases align to TRBD1. From germline, CDR1 is MGHRA and CDR2 YSYEKL. The CDR3 has 15 residues. V was clipped by 0 bases and J by 5 bases; unmatched bases: 4.

The rearrangement links TRBV7-9 to TRBJ1-1; no clear D. V dropped 3 bases and J dropped 2 bases, with 13 bases sitting between them. This CDR3 region has 15 residues. Germline V lookup: CDR1 SEHNR, CDR2 FQNEAQ (reference sequence). CDR3 loop: CASSFVGGRNTEAFF. The DNA of the CDR3 is TGTGCCAGCAGCTTTGTGGGCGGGAGAAACACTGAAGCTTTCTTT.

This rearrangement joins TRBV14 to TRBJ2-7; maybe TRBD2 (6 bases). The ends were cut back, 0 bases at V and 4 bases at J, with 13 bases in the middle. This CDR3 has 15 residues. CDR1 and CDR2 from the germline V gene are SGHDN and FVKESK. The CDR3 loop is CASSQDLGGGYEQYF. The CDR3 nucleotides are TGTGCCAGCAGCCAAGATCTGGGAGGTGGGTACGAGCAGTACTTC.

The V call is TRBV13, the J call TRBJ2-7; 8 nucleotides line up with TRBD1. Germline CDR1 reads PRHDT; CDR2 reads FYEKMQ (reference sequence). The CDR3 sequence is 16 residues long. V shed 4 bases, J shed 2 bases, and the junction held 10 bases outside the gene matches. CDR3 coding DNA: TGTGCCAGCAGCTCCTCCCGACAGGGGAGGACCTACGAGCAGTACTTC. Amino acid sequence: CASSSSRQGRTYEQYF. The entire variable domain, with the rest obtained from reference TRBV13 and TRBJ2-7, is as follows: AAGVIQSPRHLIKEKRETATLKCYPIPRHDTVYWYQQGPGQDPQFLISFYEKMQSDKGSIPDRFSAQQFSDYHSELNMSSLELGDSALYFCASSSSRQGRTYEQYFGPGTRLTVT.

Worth noting for this clone: This sample includes further DNA sequences coding for the same CDR3. V is TRBV28 and J is TRBJ1-2, with TRBD1 identical over 9 bases. Per germline, CDR1 MDHEN and CDR2 SYDVKM. This CDR3 is built from 12 residues. The junction had 1 base not matched to a gene; V was cut back by 8 bases and J by 3 bases. The DNA of the CDR3 is TGTGCCAGCCGACAGGGGGACTATGGCTACACCTTC. Translation gives CASRQGDYGYTF.

The V call is TRBV19, the J call TRBJ2-1; 13 bases are shared with TRBD2. The V segment lost 6 bases and the J segment 0 bases; nucleotides outside the gene matches: 8. The length of the CDR3 is 18 residues. Germline CDR1 is LNHDA and CDR2 is SQIVND (reference sequence). In nucleotides, the CDR3 is TGTGCCAGTAGCAGACTAGCGGGGGGCCCGAGCTCCTACAATGAGCAGTTCTTC. This translates into CASSRLAGGPSSYNEQFF.

The DNA of the CDR3 is TGTGCCAGCAGTGGCAGCGGGGCTCAGTACTTC. Its translation: CASSGSGAQYF. The V gene is TRBV2, the J gene TRBJ2-7; 7 bases align to TRBD2. This CDR3 contains 11 residues. Germline trimming cut 4 bases from V and 10 bases from J; bases unmatched to any gene: 4. Germline loops: CDR1 SNHLY, CDR2 FYNNEI. The whole variable domain, remainder taken from reference TRBV2 and TRBJ2-7, is EPEVTQTPSHQVTQMGQEVILRCVPISNHLYFYWYRQILGQKVEFLVSFYNNEISEKSEIFDDQFSVERPDGSNFTLKIRSTKLEDSAMYFCASSGSGAQYFGPGTRLTVT.

The chain combines TRBV19 with TRBJ2-5; the match to TRBD1 covers 8 bases. Germline V gene data show CDR1 as LNHDA and CDR2 as SQIVND (reference sequence). The CDR3 is 14 residues long. The trim removed 6 bases at V and 2 bases at J, leaving 5 bases unmatched. The CDR3 loop is CASSGQGLQETQYF. DNA for the CDR3: TGTGCCAGTAGCGGACAGGGATTACAAGAGACCCAGTACTTC.

The V and J genes are TRBV7-8 and TRBJ1-3, with D hard to call. V lost 1 base, J lost 3 bases, and 10 bases lay in between. The CDR3 spans 15 residues. Germline V gene lookup returns CDR1 SGHVS and CDR2 FQNEAQ. CDR3 sequence reads: CASSLDRRGGNTIYF. The DNA for the CDR3 is TGTGCCAGCAGCTTAGATCGACGAGGTGGAAACACCATATATTTT.

The chain recombines TRBV11-3 with TRBJ2-6; 10 nucleotides agree with TRBD1. V dropped 4 bases and J dropped 2; count of bases not matched to a gene: 2. Germline V gene data show CDR1 as SGHNT and CDR2 as YENEEA. The CDR3 spans 16 residues. The CDR3 DNA is TGTGCCAGCAGCTCTGGACAGGGGGCTGGGGCCAACGTCCTGACTTTC. This codes for CASSSGQGAGANVLTF.

V gene TRBV5-6 combines with J gene TRBJ2-2; no definite D call. Germline V gene sequence: CDR1 SGHDT, CDR2 YYEEEE. The CDR3 is 11 residues long. Trimming stripped 5 bases from V and 5 bases from J, with 4 bases between. For the CDR3, the DNA is TGTGCCAGCAGAGAGACCGGGGAGCTGTTTTTT. Protein sequence: CASRETGELFF.

This sequence joins TRBV6-5 and TRBJ2-7; TRBD1 agrees at 9 bases. Germline assignment: CDR1 MNHEY and CDR2 SVGAGI. Trimming at V came to 5 bases and at J to 3 bases, leaving 8 bases not matched to a gene. The length of the CDR3 is 15 residues. The CDR3, as DNA: TGTGCCAGCAGTCCCGGGGGACAGGGAAGCTACGAGCAGTACTTC. Protein sequence: CASSPGGQGSYEQYF.

The chain recombines TRBV7-6 with TRBJ1-2; 7 bases align to TRBD1. The CDR3 consists of 14 residues. After removal of 5 bases from V and 7 bases from J, the junction contained 10 bases not matched to a gene. Germline CDR1 is SGHVS and CDR2 is FNYEAQ. The CDR3 is CASSERQGAAGYTF. Here the CDR3 DNA reads TGTGCCAGCAGCGAACGACAGGGAGCGGCTGGCTACACCTTC.

V is TRBV9 and J is TRBJ1-5; D uncertain. This CDR3 region has 12 residues. V dropped 2 bases and J dropped 5 bases, with 5 bases sitting between them. Germline assignment: CDR1 SGDLS and CDR2 YYNGEE. The CDR3 sequence: CASSVGDQPQHF. The CDR3 DNA follows: TGTGCCAGCAGCGTGGGCGATCAGCCCCAGCATTTT.

This chain joins TRBV5-4 and TRBJ2-1, with TRBD2 matching over 11 bases. CDR1 and CDR2 (germline): SGHNT, YYREEE (reference sequence). V was clipped by 4 bases and J by 2 bases; unmatched bases: 2. This CDR3 comprises 15 residues. The CDR3 bases are TGTGCCAGCAGCCTTAGCGGGGGGGCCTACAATGAGCAGTTCTTC. Translation gives CASSLSGGAYNEQFF.

This sequence joins TRBV18 and TRBJ1-2; a weak D match, TRBD1 (6 bases). The V end was cut by 3 bases, the J end by 0 bases, with 8 bases between. Per the germline V gene, CDR1 is KGHSH and CDR2 is LQKENI. This CDR3 has 14 amino acids. Written as DNA, the CDR3 is TGTGCCAGCTCACCTGGACAGTCTAACTATGGCTACACCTTC. Amino acids: CASSPGQSNYGYTF.

The J gene is TRBJ1-2, the V gene TRBV6-5; D might be TRBD1 (5 bases). This CDR3 region has 13 residues. Germline V gene data show CDR1 as MNHEY and CDR2 as SVGAGI. The V gene lost 10 bases and the J gene lost 4 bases, with 16 bases spanning the gap. CDR3 amino acids: CATGGPTGYGYTF. CDR3 in DNA: TGTGCCACCGGGGGTCCTACCGGCTATGGCTACACCTTC.

The CDR3: CASTQATGAMNTEAFF. The CDR3 DNA reads TGCGCCAGCACTCAGGCCACAGGGGCCATGAACACTGAAGCTTTCTTT. The V gene is TRBV5-1, the J gene TRBJ1-1; TRBD1 matches at 7 bases. The CDR3 runs to 16 residues. CDR1 is SGHRS, CDR2 YFSETQ, per germline. Trimming cost V 6 bases and J 0 bases; bases outside gene matches: 11.

The chain is built from TRBV6-1 and TRBJ1-5; unclear D gene. V was pared by 1 base and J by 6 bases, with 13 bases between. Germline V gene sequence: CDR1 MNHNS, CDR2 SASEGT. CDR3 length equals 15 residues. The CDR3, as DNA: TGTGCCAGCAGTGAAGAGACACCTCTGTTTCAGCCCCAGCATTTT. Amino acid sequence: CASSEETPLFQPQHF.

J is TRBJ1-2 and V is TRBV28, with D possibly matching TRBD1 (6 bases). The CDR3 contains 15 residues. The V end was cut by 5 bases, the J end by 6 bases, with 19 bases between. The germline gives CDR1 MDHEN, CDR2 SYDVKM. Written as DNA, the CDR3 is TGTGCCAGCAGTCGTCCCTGGGGGGGCCGGGATGGCTACACCTTC. This codes for CASSRPWGGRDGYTF.

The chain is built from TRBV5-1 and TRBJ2-2, with 9 bases identical to TRBD1. V was pared by 4 bases and J by 5 bases, with 3 bases of the junction left unmatched. CDR1 SGHRS and CDR2 YFSETQ come from the germline V gene. The CDR3 contains 14 residues. CDR3 sequence: CASSQGQGTGELFF. CDR3 nucleotide sequence: TGCGCCAGCAGCCAGGGACAGGGAACCGGGGAGCTGTTTTTT.

The genes are TRBV5-4 and TRBJ1-1; a weak D match, TRBD1 (6 bases). The CDR3 loop spans 12 amino acids. Deletions cut 3 bases from V and 5 bases from J, with 8 bases between. Germline loops: CDR1 SGHNT, CDR2 YYREEE (reference sequence). The CDR3 spells CASSSQGTEAFF. The CDR3, as DNA: TGTGCCAGCAGCTCACAGGGAACTGAAGCTTTCTTT.

The chain has TRBV6-4 and TRBJ1-6; TRBD1 agrees at 7 bases. Per germline, CDR1 MRHNA and CDR2 SNTAGT. The length of the CDR3 is 14 residues. With V trimmed by 6 bases and J by 7 bases, 6 bases remained unmatched. For the CDR3, the DNA is TGTGCCAGCAGGCCGCCAGGGGGGAATTCACCCCTCCACTTT. Its protein is CASRPPGGNSPLHF.

The chain combines TRBV6-1 with TRBJ1-2; D may be TRBD1 (6 bases). V was trimmed by 4 bases and J by 0 bases, leaving 9 bases between them. Germline V gives CDR1 MNHNS, CDR2 SASEGT. This CDR3 is built from 14 residues. Written as DNA, the CDR3 is TGTGCCAGCAGTGGGACAGTGGCTAACTATGGCTACACCTTC. Residues: CASSGTVANYGYTF.

The chain uses TRBV5-1 and TRBJ2-1, with D maybe TRBD2 (5 bases). V lost 0 bases and J lost 5, with 15 bases in between. The CDR3 extends over 16 amino acids. The germline V gene has CDR1 SGHRS and CDR2 YFSETQ. The CDR3 region has the DNA TGCGCCAGCAGCTTGGGTCGGGGATTAGCGCACAATGAGCAGTTCTTC. This codes for CASSLGRGLAHNEQFF.

This chain joins TRBV29-1 and TRBJ1-2; a possible D gene is TRBD1 (6 bases). V shed 4 bases and J shed 0 bases, with 9 bases lying between them. CDR1 and CDR2 (germline): SQVTM, ANQGSEA. The CDR3 has 13 residues. The CDR3 loop reads CSVGGGSNYGYTF. CDR3 coding DNA: TGCAGCGTTGGGGGGGGCTCTAACTATGGCTACACCTTC.

V gene TRBV6-1 combines with J gene TRBJ2-7; 10 nucleotides line up with TRBD1. Trimming took 6 bases from V and 2 from J; bases not matched to a gene: 1. The CDR3 runs 13 residues. Germline V CDR1 and CDR2: MNHNS, SASEGT. The CDR3 protein is CASRGQGTYEQYF. In nucleotides, the CDR3 is TGTGCCAGCAGGGGACAGGGGACCTACGAGCAGTACTTC.

A word on this clone: At one end the junction does not follow the germline gene, possibly because of a read error. This sequence joins TRBV5-1 and TRBJ2-1; 11 bases agree with TRBD2. The CDR3 consists of 15 residues. Germline CDR1 is SGHRS and CDR2 is YFSETQ. The CDR3 DNA reads as TGCGCCAGCAGCTCCCAACTAGCGGGGGCCGCCTCGGGGATCTTC. Amino acid sequence: CASSSQLAGAASGIF.